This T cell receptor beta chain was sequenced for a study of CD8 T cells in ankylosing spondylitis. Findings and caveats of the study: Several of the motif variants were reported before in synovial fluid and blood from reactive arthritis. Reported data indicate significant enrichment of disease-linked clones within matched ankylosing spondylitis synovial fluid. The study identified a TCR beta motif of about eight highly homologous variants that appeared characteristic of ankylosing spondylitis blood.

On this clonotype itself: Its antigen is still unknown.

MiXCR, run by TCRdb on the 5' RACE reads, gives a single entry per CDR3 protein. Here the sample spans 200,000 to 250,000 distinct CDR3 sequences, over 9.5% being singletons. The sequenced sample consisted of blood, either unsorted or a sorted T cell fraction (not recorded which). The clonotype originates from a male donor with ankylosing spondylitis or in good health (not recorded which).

CDR3 nucleotides: TGCGCCAGCAGCCAAGATCTGGCAGGGATCCAGCCCCAGCATTTT. It translates to CASSQDLAGIQPQHF. The gene calls are TRBV4-1 and TRBJ1-5; TRBD1 is a possible D gene (5 bases). From germline, CDR1 is MGHRA and CDR2 YSYEKL. V lost 0 bases to trimming and J lost 7 bases, with 13 bases between them. This CDR3 spans 15 amino acids.